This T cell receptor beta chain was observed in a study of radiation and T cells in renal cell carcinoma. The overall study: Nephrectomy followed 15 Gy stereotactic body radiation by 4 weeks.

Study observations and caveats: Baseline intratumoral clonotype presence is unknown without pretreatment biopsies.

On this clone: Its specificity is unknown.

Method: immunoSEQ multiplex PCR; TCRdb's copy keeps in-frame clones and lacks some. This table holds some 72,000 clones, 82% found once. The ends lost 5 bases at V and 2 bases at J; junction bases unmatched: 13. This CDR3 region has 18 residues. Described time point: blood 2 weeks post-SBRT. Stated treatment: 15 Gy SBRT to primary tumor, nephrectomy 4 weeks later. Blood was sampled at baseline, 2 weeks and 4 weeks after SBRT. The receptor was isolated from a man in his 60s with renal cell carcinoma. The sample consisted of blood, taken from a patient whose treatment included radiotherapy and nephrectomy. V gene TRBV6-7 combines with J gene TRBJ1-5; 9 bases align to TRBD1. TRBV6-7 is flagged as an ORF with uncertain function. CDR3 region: CASSTSDRGEVCNQPQHF. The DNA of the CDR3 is TGTGCCAGCAGTACCTCGGACAGGGGTGAGGTTTGCAATCAGCCCCAGCATTTT.